One and the same sample provided the 27 T cell receptor beta chains below, sequenced in a study of blood T cells in healthy people across ages. Sample-barcoded 5' priming and a J-beta primer mix drove a second PCR of about 7 to 11 cycles. TCRdb re-called the 5' RACE reads with MiXCR, one entry per CDR3 protein. The sample includes hundreds of thousands of distinct CDR3 sequences, roughly two fifths of them seen just once. The sample comprised blood. The receptors were sampled from an older man in good health.

About this clonotype itself: Given a much more abundant clone one base away, this may be a read error. J is TRBJ2-7 and V is TRBV5-1; D might be TRBD1 or TRBD2, each matching 5 bases. The CDR3 runs to 16 residues. Germline V gene lookup returns CDR1 SGHRS and CDR2 YFSETQ. The V gene lost 3 bases and the J gene lost 5 bases, with 21 bases spanning the gap. DNA of the CDR3: TGCGCCAGCAGCTCTGGGATCAAGGGGAGTTTGAACGAGCAGTACTTC. Translating gives CASSSGIKGSLNEQYF.

In the case of this clonotype: Given a much more abundant clone one base away, this may be a read error. The CDR3 end shows no conserved phenylalanine or tryptophan, and so a read error is likely. The chain links TRBV5-8 to TRBJ2-1, with D unresolved. V lost 2 bases to trimming and J lost 8 bases, with 17 bases between them. Germline CDR1 is SGHTS and CDR2 is YDEGEE. The CDR3 contains 15 residues. CDR3 amino acids: CASSFGPISADEQFL. CDR3 nucleotide sequence: TGTGCCAGCAGCTTTGGGCCGATTTCCGCGGATGAGCAGTTCCTC.

This clonotype showed up just a few times. The J gene is TRBJ2-7, the V gene TRBV11-2, with TRBD2 matching over 10 bases. V lost 0 bases, J lost 4 bases, and 6 bases stayed unmatched. This CDR3 comprises 16 residues. The germline gives CDR1 SGHAT, CDR2 FQNNGV. The CDR3 DNA reads TGTGCCAGCAGCTTAGATACTAGCGGGGTCAGATACGAGCAGTACTTC. This sequence encodes CASSLDTSGVRYEQYF.

The chain has TRBV6-6 and TRBJ2-7; TRBD2 agrees at 8 bases. The germline CDR1 and CDR2 sequences are MNHNY and SVGAGI (reference sequence). The CDR3 has 16 residues. Unmatched junction bases numbered 8, after V lost 0 bases and J lost 4 bases. CDR3 loop: CASSYSVIAGGYEQYF. CDR3 nucleotides: TGTGCCAGCAGTTACTCGGTAATTGCGGGAGGATACGAGCAGTACTTC.

Notes on this clonotype: One base away lies a much larger clone, so this may be a sequencing read error. The chain employs TRBV6-6 and TRBJ1-1, with D unresolved. Germline-derived CDR1 and CDR2 are MNHNY and SVGAGI (reference sequence). The CDR3 totals 12 residues. The CDR3 nucleotides are TGTGCCAGCAGTTACTCGAACTCTGAAGCTTTCTTT. This gives the protein CASSYSNSEAFF.

The V call is TRBV6-2 or TRBV6-3, the J call TRBJ2-3, with no clear D. Trimming took off 5 bases at V and 9 bases at J, with 12 bases between the two ends. The CDR3 is 12 residues long. The germline V gene encodes CDR1 MNHEY and CDR2 SVGEGT. The CDR3 DNA reads TGTGCCAGCAGTATTAACAAGGACACGCAGTATTTT. It codes for CASSINKDTQYF.

As for this clonotype: A much larger clone sits a single nucleotide away, making a read error possible. V usage is TRBV4-1 and J usage is TRBJ1-2, with 8 bases that match TRBD1. V was pared by 1 base and J by 6 bases, with 7 bases of the junction left unmatched. The germline CDR1 and CDR2 sequences are MGHRA and YSYEKL. The CDR3 consists of 15 residues. The CDR3 DNA follows: TGCGCCAGCAGCCAAGCACAGGGGGTAGGACATGGCTACACCTTC. It is translated as CASSQAQGVGHGYTF.

This chain links TRBV6-1 with TRBJ2-3, with 10 bases that match TRBD2. The CDR3 consists of 17 residues. Trimming at V came to 4 bases and at J to 1 base, leaving 8 bases not matched to a gene. Germline CDR1 and CDR2: MNHNS and SASEGT. DNA of the CDR3: TGTGCCAGCAGTGTCCTTGGGCTAGCGGGAGGCACAGATACGCAGTATTTT. This encodes CASSVLGLAGGTDTQYF.

A few counts support this clonotype. CDR3 region: CASSWIRTGDEQFF. CDR3 coding DNA: TGCGCCAGCAGTTGGATACGGACTGGGGATGAGCAGTTCTTC. The gene calls are TRBV4-1 and TRBJ2-1; D is perhaps TRBD2 (5 bases). The CDR3 contains 14 residues. The V end was cut by 6 bases, the J end by 8 bases, with 17 bases between. Germline lookup yields CDR1 MGHRA and CDR2 YSYEKL.

This clonotype was seen more than once but under ten times. The J gene is TRBJ2-1, the V gene TRBV12-3 or TRBV12-4; TRBD2 aligns across 9 bases. With 5 bases clipped from V and 4 bases from J, the junction kept 12 bases outside the gene matches. This CDR3 contains 17 residues. The CDR3 spells CASSLRQRTSVYNEQFF. In nucleotides, the CDR3 is TGTGCCAGCAGTCTTAGGCAACGGACTAGCGTGTACAATGAGCAGTTCTTC.

This clonotype was seen more than once but under ten times. V and J are TRBV5-1 and TRBJ2-1, with 12 positions matching TRBD2. The CDR3 runs to 15 residues. V shed 3 bases, J shed 9 bases, and the junction held 7 bases outside the gene matches. Germline V gene sequence: CDR1 SGHRS, CDR2 YFSETQ. CDR3 in amino acids: CASSSSGTSGREQFF. Here the CDR3 DNA reads TGCGCCAGCAGCTCCTCGGGGACTAGCGGGCGTGAGCAGTTCTTC.

This chain connects TRBV13 to TRBJ2-1; no clear D gene. Germline lookup yields CDR1 PRHDT and CDR2 FYEKMQ (reference sequence). The ends were cut back, 5 bases at V and 9 bases at J, with 20 bases in the middle. This CDR3 is built from 15 residues. Here the CDR3 DNA reads TGTGCCAGCAGCCCCGTCATCGGCTCCCGAGGTGAGCAGTTCTTC. Its translation: CASSPVIGSRGEQFF.

V usage is TRBV3-1 and J usage is TRBJ2-5, with 8 bases fitting TRBD2. V gave up 6 bases and J gave up 2 bases; unmatched junction bases: 5. The CDR3 covers 14 residues. Germline loops: CDR1 LGHDT, CDR2 YNNKEL (reference sequence). CDR3 protein: CASSTSGPQETQYF. CDR3 DNA: TGTGCCAGCAGTACTAGCGGACCGCAAGAGACCCAGTACTTC.

The chain combines TRBV12-3 or TRBV12-4 with TRBJ2-7; 8 positions agree with TRBD1. The CDR3 is 14 amino acids. Losses at the gene ends were 5 bases for V and 1 base for J; bases not matched to a gene: 4. The CDR3 DNA sequence: TGTGCCAGCAGTCCAGGGGGCAGGTCCTACGAGCAGTACTTC. Translation: CASSPGGRSYEQYF.

V and J are TRBV12-3 or TRBV12-4 and TRBJ2-1; TRBD1 is a possible D gene (5 bases). The V gene lost 6 bases and the J gene lost 0 bases, with 18 bases spanning the gap. The CDR3 runs to 17 residues. CDR3 protein: CASSDRRRDSSYNEQFF. DNA for the CDR3: TGTGCCAGCAGCGACCGGCGGCGAGACAGCTCCTACAATGAGCAGTTCTTC.

The rearrangement joins TRBV20-1 to TRBJ2-1; 7 nucleotides align to TRBD1. The J call is in doubt because the DNA end fits TRBJ2-7 better. The germline CDR1 and CDR2 sequences are DFQATT and SNEGSKA (reference sequence). The CDR3 has 15 amino acids. This CDR3 is CSARDRQGASYEQYF. The DNA for the CDR3 is TGCAGTGCTAGGGATCGACAGGGCGCCTCCTACGAGCAGTACTTC.

The genes are TRBV11-2 and TRBJ1-2, with D hard to call. The CDR3 runs to 11 residues. Germline-derived CDR1 and CDR2 are SGHAT and FQNNGV. The V end was cut by 5 bases, the J end by 8 bases, with 9 bases between. CDR3 amino acids: CASSPPHGYTF. In nucleotides, the CDR3 is TGTGCCAGCAGCCCGCCCCACGGCTACACCTTC.

This clonotype turned up a few times. This chain uses TRBV7-2 with TRBJ2-7; no clear D. There are 16 residues in the CDR3. Trimming removed 4 bases at V and 1 base at J, with 17 bases between. In germline, CDR1 is SGHTA, CDR2 FQGNSA. The CDR3, as DNA: TGTGCCAGCAGCTCAACCTCTGACCCCTTATCCTACGAGCAGTACTTC. It specifies CASSSTSDPLSYEQYF.

This clonotype was recorded at least ten times. The chain is built from TRBV28 and TRBJ1-2; TRBD1 agrees at 9 bases. With 6 bases clipped from V and 0 bases from J, the junction kept 11 bases outside the gene matches. CDR1 is MDHEN and CDR2 is SYDVKM in the germline V gene. This CDR3 is 17 amino acids long. For the CDR3, the DNA is TGTGCCAGCAGCTCTCCGGGACAGGGAGGAGCTAACTATGGCTACACCTTC. Translating it yields CASSSPGQGGANYGYTF.

The chain joins TRBV6-5 to TRBJ2-1; D could derive from TRBD1 or TRBD2 (6 bases each). Between the trimmed V and J ends, which lost 6 bases and 8 bases, there was a span of 17 bases. Looked up from germline, CDR1 is MNHEY and CDR2 is SVGAGI. CDR3 size: 14 residues. The CDR3 DNA reads as TGTGCCAGCAGACCACCAGGAGGGGGGTATGAGCAGTTCTTC. This codes for CASRPPGGGYEQFF.

DNA of the CDR3: TGTGCCAGCACAAGGGACAGGGTTGGACCCTACGAGCAGTACTTC. Residues: CASTRDRVGPYEQYF. The V gene is TRBV6-1, the J gene TRBJ2-7, with 9 bases that match TRBD1. The CDR3 covers 15 residues. Trimming removed 7 bases from V and 2 bases from J; junction bases left unmatched: 9. CDR1 MNHNS and CDR2 SASEGT come from the germline V gene.

This clonotype has a single count. At one end the junction does not follow the germline gene, possibly because of a read error. The rearrangement links TRBV20-1 to TRBJ2-7; 7 bases are shared with TRBD1. The CDR3 extends over 15 amino acids. Germline CDR1 and CDR2: DFQATT and SNEGSKA (reference sequence). CDR3 coding DNA: TGCAGTGCTAGACCGGGACAGAGACAATCCTACGAGCGGTACTTC. Translation: CSARPGQRQSYERYF.

The CDR3 DNA reads TGTGCCAGCAGGCAGGTCCAGGGGGTAAAGATGAACACTGAAGCTTTCTTT. Encoded protein: CASRQVQGVKMNTEAFF. The chain uses TRBV2 and TRBJ1-1; 7 nucleotides agree with TRBD1. V was pared by 6 bases and J by 0 bases, with 13 bases of the junction left unmatched. This CDR3 comprises 17 residues. Looked up from germline, CDR1 is SNHLY and CDR2 is FYNNEI.

The chain couples TRBV7-9 to TRBJ1-2; 11 bases match TRBD1. The CDR3 has 16 residues. The germline V gene encodes CDR1 SEHNR and CDR2 FQNEAQ (reference sequence). Trimming cost V 5 bases and J 0 bases; bases outside gene matches: 5. The CDR3 DNA is TGTGCCAGCAGCCCGGGACAGGGGGTAGCTAACTATGGCTACACCTTC. Protein sequence: CASSPGQGVANYGYTF.

The chain couples TRBV28 to TRBJ2-2; no definite D call. The germline CDR1 and CDR2 sequences are MDHEN and SYDVKM. The CDR3 covers 14 residues. Trimming cost V 8 bases and J 4 bases, with 14 bases left between them. The CDR3 nucleotides are TGTGCCAGCGTAAAACGGCCATTCACCGGGGAGCTGTTTTTT. Protein sequence: CASVKRPFTGELFF.

The rearrangement links TRBV28 to TRBJ1-2, with D maybe TRBD1 (5 bases). The CDR3 runs to 14 residues. With 6 bases removed from V and 8 bases from J, the gap between germline ends came to 19 bases. From germline, CDR1 is MDHEN and CDR2 SYDVKM. The CDR3 protein is CASRDQGPLYGYTF. For the CDR3, the DNA is TGTGCCAGCAGGGATCAGGGTCCCCTTTACGGCTACACCTTC.

The chain uses TRBV12-3 or TRBV12-4 and TRBJ1-5, with unresolved D. V was pared by 1 base and J by 3 bases, with 4 bases between. The CDR3 consists of 13 residues. CDR3 protein: CASSLGYNQPQHF. CDR3 in DNA: TGTGCCAGCAGTTTAGGTTACAATCAGCCCCAGCATTTT.